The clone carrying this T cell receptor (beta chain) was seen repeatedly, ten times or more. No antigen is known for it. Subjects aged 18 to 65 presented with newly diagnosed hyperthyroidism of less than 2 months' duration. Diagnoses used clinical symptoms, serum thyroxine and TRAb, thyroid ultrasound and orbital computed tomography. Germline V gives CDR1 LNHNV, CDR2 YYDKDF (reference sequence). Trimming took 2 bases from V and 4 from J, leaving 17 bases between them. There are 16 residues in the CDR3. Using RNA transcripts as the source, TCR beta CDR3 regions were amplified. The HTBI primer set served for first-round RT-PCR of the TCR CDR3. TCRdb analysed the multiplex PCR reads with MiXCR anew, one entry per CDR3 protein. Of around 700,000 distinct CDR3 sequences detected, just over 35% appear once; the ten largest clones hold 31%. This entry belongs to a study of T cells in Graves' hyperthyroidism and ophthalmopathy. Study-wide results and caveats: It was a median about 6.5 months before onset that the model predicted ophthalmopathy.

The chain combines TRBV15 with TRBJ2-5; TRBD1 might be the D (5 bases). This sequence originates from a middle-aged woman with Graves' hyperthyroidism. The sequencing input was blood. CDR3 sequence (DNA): TGTGCCACCAGCAGATTCGCAGGGCTGGGGTCAGAGACCCAGTACTTC. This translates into CATSRFAGLGSETQYF.